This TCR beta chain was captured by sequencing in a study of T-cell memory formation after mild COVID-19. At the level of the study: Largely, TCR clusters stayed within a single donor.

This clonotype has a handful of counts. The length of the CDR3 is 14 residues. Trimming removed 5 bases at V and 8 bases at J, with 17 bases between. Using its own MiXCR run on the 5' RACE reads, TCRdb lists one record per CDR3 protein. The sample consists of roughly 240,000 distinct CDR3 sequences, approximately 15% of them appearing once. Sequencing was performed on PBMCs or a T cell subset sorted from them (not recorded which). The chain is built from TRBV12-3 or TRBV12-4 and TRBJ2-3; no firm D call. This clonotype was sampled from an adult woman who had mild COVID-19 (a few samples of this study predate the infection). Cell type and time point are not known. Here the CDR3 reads CASSTGSLRPTQYF. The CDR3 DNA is TGTGCCAGCAGTACCGGATCGTTGAGGCCTACGCAGTATTTT.